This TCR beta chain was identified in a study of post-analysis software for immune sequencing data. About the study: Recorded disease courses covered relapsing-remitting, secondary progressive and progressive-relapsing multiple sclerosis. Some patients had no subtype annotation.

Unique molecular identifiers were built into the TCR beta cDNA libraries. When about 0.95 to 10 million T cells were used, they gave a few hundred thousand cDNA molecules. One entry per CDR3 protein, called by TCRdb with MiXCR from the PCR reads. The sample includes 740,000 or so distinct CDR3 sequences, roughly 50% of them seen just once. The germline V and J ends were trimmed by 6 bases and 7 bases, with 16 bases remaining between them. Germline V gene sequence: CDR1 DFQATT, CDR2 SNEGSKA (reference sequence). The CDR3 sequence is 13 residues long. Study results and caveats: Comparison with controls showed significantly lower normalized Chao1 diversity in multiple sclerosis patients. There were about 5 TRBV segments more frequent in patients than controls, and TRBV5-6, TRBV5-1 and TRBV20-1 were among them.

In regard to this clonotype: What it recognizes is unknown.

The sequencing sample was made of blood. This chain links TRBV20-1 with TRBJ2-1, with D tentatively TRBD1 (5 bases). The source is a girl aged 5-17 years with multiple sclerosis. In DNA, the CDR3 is TGCAGTGCCAGGGAACACCAAGGGAATGAGCAGTTCTTC. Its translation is CSAREHQGNEQFF.